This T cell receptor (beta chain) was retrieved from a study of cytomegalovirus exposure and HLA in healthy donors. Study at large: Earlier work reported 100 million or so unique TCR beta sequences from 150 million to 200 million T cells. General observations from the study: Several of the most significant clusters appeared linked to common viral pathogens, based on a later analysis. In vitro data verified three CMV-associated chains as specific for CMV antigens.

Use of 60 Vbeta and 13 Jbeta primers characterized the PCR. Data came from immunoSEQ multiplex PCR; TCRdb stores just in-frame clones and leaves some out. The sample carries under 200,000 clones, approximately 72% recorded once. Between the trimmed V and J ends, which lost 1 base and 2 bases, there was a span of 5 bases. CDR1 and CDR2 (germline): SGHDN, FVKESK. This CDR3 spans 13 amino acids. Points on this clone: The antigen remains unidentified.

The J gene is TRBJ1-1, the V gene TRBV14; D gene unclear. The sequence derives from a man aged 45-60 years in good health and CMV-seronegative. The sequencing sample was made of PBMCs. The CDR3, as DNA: TGTGCCAGCAGCCAAGCCCATAACACTGAAGCTTTCTTT. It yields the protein CASSQAHNTEAFF.